Listed here are 13 T cell receptor beta chains from one sample, sequenced in a study of blood T cells in healthy people across ages. The use of a sample-barcoded 5' primer and a J-beta primer mix characterized a second PCR of 7 to 11 cycles. TCRdb called the 5' RACE reads again in MiXCR, with one record for every CDR3 protein. The sample includes about 970,000 distinct CDR3 sequences, 45% to 60% of them seen just once. The sample taken for sequencing was blood. The receptors were gathered from a woman aged 55-69 years in good health.

The CDR3 sequence is CASSVGLAAYEQYF. The CDR3, as DNA: TGTGCCAGCAGTGTCGGGCTAGCGGCCTACGAGCAGTACTTC. This rearrangement joins TRBV12-3 or TRBV12-4 to TRBJ2-7, with TRBD2 matching 7 bases. J gave up 2 bases and V 5 bases, and 6 bases lay outside the gene matches. The length of the CDR3 is 14 residues.

This chain connects TRBV7-2 to TRBJ2-3; 8 bases match TRBD2. V lost 2 bases and J lost 6; bases outside the gene matches: 7. Germline CDR1 reads SGHTA; CDR2 reads FQGNSA. The CDR3 loop spans 15 amino acids. The CDR3 DNA is TGTGCCAGCAGCTTATCAGCGGGAGAATCGGATACGCAGTATTTT. This translates into CASSLSAGESDTQYF.

With regard to this clonotype: Sequence at one end of the junction differs from germline and may be a read error. The chain combines TRBV7-3 with TRBJ2-7; D is unclear. The CDR3 spans 14 residues. CDR1 and CDR2 (germline): SGHTA, FQGTGA. The CDR3 DNA reads as TGTGCCTGCAGCTTAGGTCCTACCTCCTACGAGCAGTACTTC. Translating gives CACSLGPTSYEQYF. The full variable domain, completed using reference TRBV7-3 and TRBJ2-7, is GAGVSQTPSNKVTEKGKYVELRCDPISGHTALYWYRQSLGQGPEFLIYFQGTGAADDSGLPNDRFFAVRPEGSVSTLKIQRTERGDSAVYLCACSLGPTSYEQYFGPGTRLTVT.

The chain links TRBV10-3 to TRBJ2-1, with 10 bases lining up with TRBD2. Trimming removed 4 bases from V and 9 bases from J; junction bases left unmatched: 9. CDR1 ENHRY and CDR2 SYGVKD come from the germline V gene. The CDR3 runs 15 residues. This chain's CDR3 is CAISGLAGGIGEQFF. The CDR3 coding sequence is TGTGCCATCAGTGGTTTAGCGGGGGGCATTGGTGAGCAGTTCTTC.

The rearrangement joins TRBV6-2 or TRBV6-3 to TRBJ2-7, with D possibly matching TRBD1 (5 bases). Germline V gene data show CDR1 as MNHEY and CDR2 as SVGEGT. Trimming took 5 bases from V and 1 from J, leaving 15 bases between them. The length of the CDR3 is 15 residues. The CDR3 nucleotides are TGTGCCAGCAGTGACAGACAGTCAACATCCTACGAGCAGTACTTC. This encodes CASSDRQSTSYEQYF.

The chain joins TRBV5-1 to TRBJ2-4; maybe TRBD2 (5 bases). TRBJ2-7 explains the end of the DNA better; the J call may be wrong. The CDR3 contains 12 residues. Germline V gene data show CDR1 as SGHRS and CDR2 as YFSETQ. CDR3 sequence reads: CASRESGYEQYF. CDR3 nucleotides: TGCGCCAGCAGGGAATCGGGGTACGAGCAGTACTTC.

The V call is TRBV20-1, the J call TRBJ1-1; 7 positions agree with TRBD1. Germline V gene sequence: CDR1 DFQATT, CDR2 SNEGSKA (reference sequence). V dropped 6 bases and J dropped 3; count of bases not matched to a gene: 7. This CDR3 contains 13 residues. The CDR3 region is CSAATGSYTEAFF. CDR3 sequence (DNA): TGCAGTGCAGCGACAGGGTCGTACACTGAAGCTTTCTTT.

The chain combines TRBV24-1 with TRBJ2-2; 8 bases agree with TRBD2. V shed 5 bases and J 7 bases; nucleotides not matched to a gene: 8. The germline CDR1 and CDR2 sequences are KGHDR and SFDVKD. CDR3 size: 15 residues. In DNA, the CDR3 is TGTGCCACCAGTGGTAGTAGCGGGAAGGTCGGGGAGCTGTTTTTT. It translates to CATSGSSGKVGELFF.

For the CDR3, the DNA is TGTGCCAGCAGCTTAATTACGGGAGGCCTGATGAATACGCAGTATTTT. As protein: CASSLITGGLMNTQYF. J is TRBJ2-3 and V is TRBV7-2; 7 bases are shared with TRBD2. From germline, CDR1 is SGHTA and CDR2 FQGNSA. This CDR3 spans 16 amino acids. J gave up 7 bases and V 2 bases, and 12 bases lay outside the gene matches.

The chain joins TRBV6-1 to TRBJ1-2; D gene ambiguous. CDR3 length: 14 amino acids. Germline V gene data show CDR1 as MNHNS and CDR2 as SASEGT. Trimming stripped 0 bases from V and 8 bases from J, with 13 bases between. The CDR3 nucleotides read TGTGCCAGCAGTGAAGCGGCCCAGCTGGACGGCTACACCTTC. Translating gives CASSEAAQLDGYTF.

The chain is built from TRBV5-5 and TRBJ2-3; D call uncertain. The CDR3 is made up of 13 amino acids. V was shortened by 0 bases and J by 5 bases, with 7 bases between the two germline ends. The V gene's germline CDR1 is SGHKS and CDR2 YYEKEE (reference sequence). This CDR3 reads CASSLASVDTQYF. The CDR3 nucleotides are TGTGCCAGCAGCTTGGCCTCGGTAGATACGCAGTATTTT.

The genes are TRBV7-9 and TRBJ2-1; 8 nucleotides align to TRBD2. Germline V lookup: CDR1 SEHNR, CDR2 FQNEAQ (reference sequence). The J segment lost 0 bases and the V segment lost 6 bases, leaving 7 bases of the junction unmatched. CDR3 length: 16 residues. The CDR3 loop reads CASRSSGSSSYNEQFF. For the CDR3, the DNA is TGTGCCAGCAGGTCTAGCGGGTCTAGCTCCTACAATGAGCAGTTCTTC.

The chain uses TRBV7-2 and TRBJ2-5; the match to TRBD2 covers 8 bases. CDR1 is SGHTA, CDR2 FQGNSA, per germline. V trimming: 5 bases; J trimming: 4 bases; junction bases outside the gene matches: 15. CDR3 length: 17 residues. The CDR3: CASSPGRATLFGETQYF. The CDR3 region has the DNA TGTGCCAGCAGCCCCGGGAGGGCCACTCTCTTCGGAGAGACCCAGTACTTC.